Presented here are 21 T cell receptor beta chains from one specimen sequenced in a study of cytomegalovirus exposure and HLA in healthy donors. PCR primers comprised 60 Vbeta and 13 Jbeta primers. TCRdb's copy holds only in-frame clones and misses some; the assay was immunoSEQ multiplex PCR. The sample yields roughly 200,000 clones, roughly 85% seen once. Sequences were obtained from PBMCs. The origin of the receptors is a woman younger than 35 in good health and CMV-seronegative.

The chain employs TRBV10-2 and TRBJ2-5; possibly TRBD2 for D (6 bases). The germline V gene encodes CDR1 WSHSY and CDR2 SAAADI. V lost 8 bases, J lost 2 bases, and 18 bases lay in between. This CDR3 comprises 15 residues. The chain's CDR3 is CASHGGASAQETQYF. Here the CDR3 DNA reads TGCGCCAGCCATGGAGGGGCTAGCGCTCAAGAGACCCAGTACTTC.

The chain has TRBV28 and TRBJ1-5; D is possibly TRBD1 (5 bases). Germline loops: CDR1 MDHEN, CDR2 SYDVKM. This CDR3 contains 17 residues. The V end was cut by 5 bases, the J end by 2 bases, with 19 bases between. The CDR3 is CASSSRGGRLGNQPQHF. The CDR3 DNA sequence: TGTGCCAGCAGTAGCCGGGGGGGGAGATTAGGCAATCAGCCCCAGCATTTT.

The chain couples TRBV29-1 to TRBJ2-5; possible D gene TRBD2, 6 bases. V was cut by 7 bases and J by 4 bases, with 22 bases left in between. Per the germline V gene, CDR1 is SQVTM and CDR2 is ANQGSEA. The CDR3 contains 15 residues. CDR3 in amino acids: CSAGKIAAERETQYF. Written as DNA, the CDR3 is TGCAGCGCCGGGAAGATAGCGGCCGAGCGAGAGACCCAGTACTTC.

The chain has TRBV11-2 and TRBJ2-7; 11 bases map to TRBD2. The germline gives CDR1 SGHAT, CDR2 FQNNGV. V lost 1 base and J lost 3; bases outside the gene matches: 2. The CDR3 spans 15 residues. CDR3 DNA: TGTGCCAGCAGCTTAGTAGCGGGAGGGCTCTACGAGCAGTACTTC. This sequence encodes CASSLVAGGLYEQYF.

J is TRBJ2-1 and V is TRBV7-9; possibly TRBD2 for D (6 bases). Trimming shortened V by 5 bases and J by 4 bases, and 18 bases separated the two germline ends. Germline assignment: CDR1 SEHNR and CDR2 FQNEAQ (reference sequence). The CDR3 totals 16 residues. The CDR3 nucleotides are TGTGCCAGCAGCCGCAAGCTCGTCGGGACTTACAATGAGCAGTTCTTC. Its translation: CASSRKLVGTYNEQFF.

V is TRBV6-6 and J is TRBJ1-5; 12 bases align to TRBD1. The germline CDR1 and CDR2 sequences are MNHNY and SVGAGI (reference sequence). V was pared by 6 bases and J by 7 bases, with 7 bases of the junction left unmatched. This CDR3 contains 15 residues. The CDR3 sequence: CASSRDRGLDQPQHF. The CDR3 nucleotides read TGTGCCAGCAGCCGGGACAGGGGGCTCGACCAGCCCCAGCATTTT.

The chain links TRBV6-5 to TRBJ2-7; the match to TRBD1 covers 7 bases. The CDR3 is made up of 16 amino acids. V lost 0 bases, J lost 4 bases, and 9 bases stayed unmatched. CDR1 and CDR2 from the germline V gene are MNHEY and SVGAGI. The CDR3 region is CASSYSIRHRGYEQYF. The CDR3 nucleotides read TGTGCCAGCAGTTACTCGATACGGCACAGGGGATACGAGCAGTACTTC.

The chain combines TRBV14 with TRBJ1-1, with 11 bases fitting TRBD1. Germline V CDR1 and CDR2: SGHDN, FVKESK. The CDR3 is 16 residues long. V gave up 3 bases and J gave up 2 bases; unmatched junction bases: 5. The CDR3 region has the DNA TGTGCCAGCAGCCAGCCGGGACAGGGGGGTAACACTGAAGCTTTCTTT. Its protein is CASSQPGQGGNTEAFF.

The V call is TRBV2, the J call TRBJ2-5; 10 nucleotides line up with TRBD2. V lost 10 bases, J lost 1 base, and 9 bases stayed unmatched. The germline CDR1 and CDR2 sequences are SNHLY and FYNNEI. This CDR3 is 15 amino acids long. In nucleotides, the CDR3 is TGTGCCACTGGGGGAACTAGCGGGATCCAAGAGACCCAGTACTTC. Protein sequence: CATGGTSGIQETQYF.

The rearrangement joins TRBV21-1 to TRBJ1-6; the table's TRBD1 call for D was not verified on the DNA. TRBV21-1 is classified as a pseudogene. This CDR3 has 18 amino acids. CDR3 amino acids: CASRDGTGQSRGNSPLHF. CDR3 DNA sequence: TGTGCCAGCAGGGACGGGACAGGCCAGTCTCGGGGAAATTCACCCCTCCACTTT.

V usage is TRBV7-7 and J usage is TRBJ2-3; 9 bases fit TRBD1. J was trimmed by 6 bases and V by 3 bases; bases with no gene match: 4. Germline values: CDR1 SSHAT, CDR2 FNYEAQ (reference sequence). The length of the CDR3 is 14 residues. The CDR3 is CASSLGQGRDTQYF. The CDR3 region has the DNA TGTGCCAGCAGCTTGGGACAGGGAAGGGATACGCAGTATTTT.

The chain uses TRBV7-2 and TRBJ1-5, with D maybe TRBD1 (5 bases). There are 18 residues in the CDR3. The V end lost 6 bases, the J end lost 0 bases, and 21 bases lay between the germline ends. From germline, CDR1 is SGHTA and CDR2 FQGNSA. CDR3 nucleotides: TGTGCCAGCAGTCACGGGACTCCCAGCGGTTATAGCAATCAGCCCCAGCATTTT. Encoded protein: CASSHGTPSGYSNQPQHF.

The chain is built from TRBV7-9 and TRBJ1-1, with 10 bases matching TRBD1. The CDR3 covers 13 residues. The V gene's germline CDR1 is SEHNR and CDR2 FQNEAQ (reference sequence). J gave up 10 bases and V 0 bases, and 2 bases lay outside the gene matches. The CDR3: CASSLAWTGGAFF. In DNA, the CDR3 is TGTGCCAGCAGCTTAGCTTGGACAGGGGGAGCTTTCTTT.

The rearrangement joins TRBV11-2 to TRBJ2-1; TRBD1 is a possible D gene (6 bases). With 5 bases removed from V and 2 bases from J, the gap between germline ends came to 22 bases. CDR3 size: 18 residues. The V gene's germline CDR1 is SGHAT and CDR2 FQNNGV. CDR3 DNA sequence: TGTGCCAGCAGCCCCCACCCCCGTCTCGGACAGCCCTACAATGAGCAGTTCTTC. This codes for CASSPHPRLGQPYNEQFF.

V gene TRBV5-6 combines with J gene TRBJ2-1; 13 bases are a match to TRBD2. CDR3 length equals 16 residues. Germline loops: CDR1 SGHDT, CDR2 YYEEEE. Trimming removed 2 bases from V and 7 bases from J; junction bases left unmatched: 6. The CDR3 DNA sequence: TGTGCCAGCAGCTTAGGGGGACTAGCGGGGCGAAATGAGCAGTTCTTC. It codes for CASSLGGLAGRNEQFF.

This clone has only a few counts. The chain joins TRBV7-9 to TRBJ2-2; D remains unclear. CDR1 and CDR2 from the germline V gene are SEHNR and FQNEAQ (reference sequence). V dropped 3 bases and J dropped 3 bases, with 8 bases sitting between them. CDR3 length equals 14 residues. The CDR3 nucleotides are TGTGCCAGCAGCTTGTTCCAGGACACCGGGGAGCTGTTTTTT. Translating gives CASSLFQDTGELFF.

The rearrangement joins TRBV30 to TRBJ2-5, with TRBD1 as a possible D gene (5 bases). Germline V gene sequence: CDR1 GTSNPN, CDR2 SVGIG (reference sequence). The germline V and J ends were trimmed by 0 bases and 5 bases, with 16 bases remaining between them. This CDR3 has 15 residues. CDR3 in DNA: TGTGCCTGGAGTGTACAGGCTGGCAACGGGGAGACCCAGTACTTC. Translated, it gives CAWSVQAGNGETQYF.

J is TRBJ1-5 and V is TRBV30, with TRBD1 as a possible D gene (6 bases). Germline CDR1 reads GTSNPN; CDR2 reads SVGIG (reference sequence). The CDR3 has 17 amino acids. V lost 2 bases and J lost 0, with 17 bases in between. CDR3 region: CAWSTPTGFYSNQPQHF. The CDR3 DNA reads TGTGCCTGGAGTACTCCAACAGGGTTTTATAGCAATCAGCCCCAGCATTTT.

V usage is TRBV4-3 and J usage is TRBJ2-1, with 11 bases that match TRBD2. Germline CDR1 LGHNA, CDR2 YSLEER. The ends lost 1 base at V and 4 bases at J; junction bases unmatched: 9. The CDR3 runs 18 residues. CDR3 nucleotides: TGCGCCAGCAGCCAAGCCATAGGGACTAGCGGCTGGTACAATGAGCAGTTCTTC. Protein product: CASSQAIGTSGWYNEQFF.

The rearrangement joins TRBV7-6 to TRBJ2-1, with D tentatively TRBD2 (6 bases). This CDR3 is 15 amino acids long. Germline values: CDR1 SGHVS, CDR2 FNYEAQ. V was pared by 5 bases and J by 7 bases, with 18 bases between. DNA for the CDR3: TGTGCCAGCAGCCTCCCCCCGGGGGTCGGAAATGAGCAGTTCTTC. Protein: CASSLPPGVGNEQFF.

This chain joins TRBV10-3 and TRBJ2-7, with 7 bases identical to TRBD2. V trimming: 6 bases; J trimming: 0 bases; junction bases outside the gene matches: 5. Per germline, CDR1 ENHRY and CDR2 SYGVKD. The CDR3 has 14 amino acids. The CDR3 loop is CAISRGESSYEQYF. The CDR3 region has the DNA TGTGCCATCAGCCGGGGGGAAAGCTCCTACGAGCAGTACTTC.